The clone carrying this TCR beta chain has more than one count but fewer than ten. Its target is not known. This entry belongs to a study of cytomegalovirus exposure and HLA in healthy donors. Study-wide results and caveats: Reported performance of the classifier showed diagnosis of cytomegalovirus status with high specificity and sensitivity.

A multiplex PCR was run with 60 Vbeta primers and 13 Jbeta primers. In the authors' workflow: Some 80 million unique TCR beta chains, 9 million to 12 million shared, were counted in a later analysis. TCRdb's copy holds only in-frame clones and misses some; the assay was immunoSEQ multiplex PCR. V and J calls and clone size are copied from that table; D and trimming were computed from the DNA. This table holds 30,000 to 40,000 clones, roughly 67% found once. The donors (healthy individuals) were bone marrow donors. The sequenced material came from PBMCs. The sequence came from a man aged 40-49 years in good health and CMV-seropositive.

The CDR3 region is CACLADRYSNQPQHF. CDR3 bases: TGTGCCTGCCTAGCAGACAGGTATAGCAATCAGCCCCAGCATTTT. This chain joins TRBV2 and TRBJ1-5, with D possibly being TRBD1 (6 bases). The germline V and J ends were trimmed by 11 bases and 0 bases, with 17 bases remaining between them. CDR3 size: 15 residues. Germline values: CDR1 SNHLY, CDR2 FYNNEI.